The subject of this entry is one T cell receptor (beta chain). Its antigen is currently unknown. Terminally differentiated effector memory CD45RA+ cells were excluded from the naive CD8 cells, which were CD45RO-negative and positively selected for CCR7. CDR3 length: 16 amino acids. Germline V lookup: CDR1 PRHDT, CDR2 FYEKMQ (reference sequence). Trimming at V came to 1 base and at J to 2 bases, leaving 4 bases not matched to a gene. The sample is drawn from a study of shared clonotypes between healthy human individuals. Study at large: The donor group consisted of a couple of women and a few men, aged 18 to 49.

Study outcomes and limitations: Clonotype sharing among donors was expected to depend on sequencing depth.

Each subset's genomic DNA was shared equally among a number of immunoSEQ plates. Under the authors' procedure: Junction-only sequences without quality scores came from ImmunoSEQ, so filtering differed. This table comes from immunoSEQ multiplex PCR, and its TCRdb copy is limited to in-frame clones, with some not included. V, J and clone size are taken as reported in that table, and D and trimming were inferred from the DNA itself. The profile shows around 620,000 clones, approximately 96% of them singletons. This rearrangement joins TRBV13 to TRBJ2-7, with 11 bases matching TRBD2. Sequenced material: naive CD8+ T cells sorted from blood. The source is a woman in her 30s in good health. DNA of the CDR3: TGTGCCAGCAGCTTAGCTAGCGGGAGGTTTGCCTACGAGCAGTACTTC. It is translated as CASSLASGRFAYEQYF.